This T cell receptor beta chain is from a study of brain T cells in children with intractable seizures. The method was immunoSEQ multiplex PCR; TCRdb's version includes in-frame clones alone and lacks a portion of them. The sample carries 70,000 to 85,000 clones, around nine tenths recorded once. Germline CDR1 is MDHEN and CDR2 is SYDVKM. This CDR3 spans 14 amino acids. V lost 5 bases, J lost 7 bases, and 8 bases stayed unmatched. Surgery cases with the highest brain T cell transcript signatures were chosen for sequencing. Pre-surgery treatment included at least one anti-epileptic drug. Points from the study as a whole: Clones missing pre-surgery may reflect undersampling of that blood sample.

About this clone itself: Its antigen is as yet unknown.

The V and J genes are TRBV28 and TRBJ1-5, with 7 nucleotides matching TRBD1. The TCR was taken from a girl aged 2 to 9 with Rasmussen encephalitis and intractable seizures. Material: peripheral blood, obtained at surgery. The CDR3 DNA sequence: TGTGCCAGCAGTCCTGACAGGGTATACCAGCCCCAGCATTTT. Encoded protein: CASSPDRVYQPQHF.